A single count supports the clone carrying this T cell receptor (beta chain). Its antigen is unidentified. Sequencing used immunoSEQ multiplex PCR; TCRdb keeps in-frame clones, though not all of them. The data hold 45,000 to 55,000 clones, with approximately 84% observed a single time. The sample originates from a study of OX40 agonist ivuxolimab in advanced cancers. Whole-study results and caveats: Expansion of clones was among the lowest in partial responders at 0.1-3.0 mg/kg.

The material was CD4+ or CD8+ T cells sorted from blood, obtained in a trial of the OX40 agonist ivuxolimab. This TCR was sampled from an adult with an advanced solid tumor such as melanoma, head and neck, liver or kidney cancer.

The CDR3 DNA reads TGTGCCAGCAGCGTAGGCAGGACGAACACCGGGGAGCTGTTTTTT. This translates into CASSVGRTNTGELFF. The chain carries TRBV9 and TRBJ2-2, with D unclear. Trimming took off 0 bases at V and 0 bases at J, with 6 bases between the two ends. The V gene's germline CDR1 is SGDLS and CDR2 YYNGEE. This CDR3 spans 15 amino acids.